A single sample is the source of the 11 T cell receptor beta chains below, sequenced in a study of cytomegalovirus exposure and HLA in healthy donors. Primers included in the PCR were 60 Vbeta and 13 Jbeta primers. TCRdb's copy holds only in-frame clones and misses some; the assay was immunoSEQ multiplex PCR. The sample lists 95,000 to 150,000 clones; over 65% were seen once. The material sequenced was PBMCs. These receptors all come from a woman between 35 and 50 years old in good health and CMV-seropositive.

CDR3: CASSQDLIGALGYEQYF. The CDR3 nucleotides read TGCGCCAGCAGCCAAGATTTGATAGGGGCCCTAGGCTACGAGCAGTACTTC. The chain employs TRBV4-3 and TRBJ2-7; weak D call: TRBD1 (5 bases). Germline CDR1 and CDR2: LGHNA and YSLEER. CDR3 length: 17 amino acids. The V end lost 0 bases, the J end lost 3 bases, and 18 bases lay between the germline ends.

This clone was seen a handful of times. The V call is TRBV7-8, the J call TRBJ1-5, with 7 bases that match TRBD1. The V gene's germline CDR1 is SGHVS and CDR2 FQNEAQ. The junction had 10 bases not matched to a gene; V was cut back by 0 bases and J by 8 bases. The CDR3 has 16 amino acids. For the CDR3, the DNA is TGTGCCAGCAGCTTAGCGTGGGTCAGGGGGATGGAGCCCCAGCATTTT. Encoded protein: CASSLAWVRGMEPQHF.

The CDR3 region is CASSSPASTYNEQFF. CDR3 DNA sequence: TGTGCCAGCAGTTCCCCCGCTAGCACCTACAATGAGCAGTTCTTC. V usage is TRBV13 and J usage is TRBJ2-1; TRBD2 might be the D (5 bases). This CDR3 spans 15 amino acids. The germline CDR1 and CDR2 sequences are PRHDT and FYEKMQ (reference sequence). The V end lost 6 bases, the J end lost 2 bases, and 14 bases lay between the germline ends.

This chain joins TRBV6-1 and TRBJ2-1, with a weak D call TRBD1 (5 bases). This CDR3 contains 15 residues. Germline V gene data show CDR1 as MNHNS and CDR2 as SASEGT. V lost 2 bases and J lost 0, with 8 bases in between. This CDR3 is CASSEPRVSYNEQFF. For the CDR3, the DNA is TGTGCCAGCAGTGAACCCAGGGTCTCCTACAATGAGCAGTTCTTC.

The CDR3 sequence: CASSRPGTASYEQYF. The CDR3 region has the DNA TGCGCCAGCAGCCGCCCTGGGACAGCTTCCTACGAGCAGTACTTC. The chain is built from TRBV4-1 and TRBJ2-7, with 7 bases matching TRBD1. This CDR3 is 15 amino acids long. J gave up 1 base and V 4 bases, and 7 bases lay outside the gene matches. The germline V gene has CDR1 MGHRA and CDR2 YSYEKL.

This chain joins TRBV7-9 and TRBJ1-1; D may be TRBD1 (5 bases). Between the trimmed V and J ends, which lost 2 bases and 1 base, there was a span of 11 bases. Germline V gives CDR1 SEHNR, CDR2 FQNEAQ (reference sequence). The length of the CDR3 is 15 residues. CDR3 bases: TGTGCCAGCAGCTTAACGGGGGGGAAGAACACTGAAGCTTTCTTT. Encoded protein: CASSLTGGKNTEAFF.

This clone was seen a handful of times. The CDR3 sequence: CASSSAGPEQYF. DNA for the CDR3: TGTGCCAGCAGCTCGGCAGGGCCGGAGCAGTACTTC. V and J are TRBV11-2 and TRBJ2-7, with D perhaps TRBD1 (5 bases). Germline V lookup: CDR1 SGHAT, CDR2 FQNNGV. The CDR3 is made up of 12 amino acids. Trimming shortened V by 4 bases and J by 7 bases, and 11 bases separated the two germline ends. The entire variable domain, with the rest obtained from reference TRBV11-2 and TRBJ2-7, is as follows: EAGVAQSPRYKIIEKRQSVAFWCNPISGHATLYWYQQILGQGPKLLIQFQNNGVVDDSQLPKDRFSAERLKGVDSTLKIQPAKLEDSAVYLCASSSAGPEQYFGPGTRLTVT.

The V and J genes are TRBV19 and TRBJ1-2, with D perhaps TRBD1 (6 bases). The CDR3 runs 15 residues. In germline, CDR1 is LNHDA, CDR2 SQIVND (reference sequence). Trimming removed 3 bases at V and 1 base at J, with 12 bases between. The CDR3 DNA reads TGTGCCAGTAGTATGGGTGGCAGGGGTAACTATGGCTACACCTTC. Translating it yields CASSMGGRGNYGYTF.

The V gene is TRBV5-5, the J gene TRBJ1-2, with D tentatively TRBD1 (5 bases). The V gene's germline CDR1 is SGHKS and CDR2 YYEKEE (reference sequence). Deletions cut 1 base from V and 2 bases from J, with 6 bases between. The CDR3 loop spans 13 amino acids. Here the CDR3 reads CASSLQGNYGYTF. CDR3 sequence (DNA): TGTGCCAGCAGCTTGCAGGGAAACTATGGCTACACCTTC.

This clone was picked up one time. V and J are TRBV7-3 and TRBJ2-1, with TRBD2 matching over 10 bases. The trim removed 2 bases at V and 6 bases at J, leaving 1 base unmatched. Per the germline V gene, CDR1 is SGHTA and CDR2 is FQGTGA. The length of the CDR3 is 14 residues. The CDR3 spells CASSLGTSANEQFF. The CDR3 DNA is TGTGCCAGCAGCTTAGGGACTAGCGCCAATGAGCAGTTCTTC.

This chain uses TRBV6-1 with TRBJ2-7; 11 bases agree with TRBD2. This CDR3 comprises 15 residues. The J segment lost 2 bases and the V segment lost 6 bases, leaving 6 bases of the junction unmatched. CDR1 MNHNS and CDR2 SASEGT come from the germline V gene. CDR3 nucleotides: TGTGCCAGCAGATTAGCGGGAGGGTTAGCCTACGAGCAGTACTTC. Its protein is CASRLAGGLAYEQYF.